This entry is about one TCR beta chain. No antigen is known for it. The CDR3 covers 16 residues. The germline gives CDR1 SGHAT, CDR2 FQNNGV. V was cut by 1 base and J by 0 bases, with 10 bases left in between. Autoimmune disease history or systemic immunosuppression barred patients. The sample comes from a study of OX40 agonist ivuxolimab in advanced cancers. Turning to the study itself: Participants, 82.7% male, averaged roughly 59 years of age, ranging from about 23 to 79.

Study results and limitations: Expanded clones tended on average to be more numerous among CD8+ T cells than CD4+. Among some nonresponders, normalized T-cell clonal expansion was also low.

The data were produced by immunoSEQ multiplex PCR, yet TCRdb's version contains in-frame clones alone and is incomplete. This sample carries 35,000 to 55,000 clones, approximately 90% of them seen once, and the ten largest clones take 13%. The sample consisted of CD4+ or CD8+ T cells sorted from blood, taken in a trial of the OX40 agonist ivuxolimab. V gene TRBV11-2 combines with J gene TRBJ2-1; perhaps D is TRBD1 or TRBD2 (5 bases each). This TCR came from an adult with an advanced solid tumor such as melanoma, head and neck, liver or kidney cancer. The CDR3 nucleotides read TGTGCCAGCAGCTTAGTGAGGGGAAGCTCCTACAATGAGCAGTTCTTC. Translation gives CASSLVRGSSYNEQFF.